The T cell receptor (beta chain) under discussion was sequenced for a study of blood T cell repertoires in COVID-19. Study information: Researchers got acute and convalescent COVID-19 samples from the United States, Italy and Spain.

Germline trimming cut 4 bases from V and 8 bases from J; bases unmatched to any gene: 10. Germline CDR1 is SGHRS and CDR2 is YFSETQ. This CDR3 has 15 amino acids. Some clones are missing from TCRdb's copy, which holds only in-frame ones; the method was immunoSEQ multiplex PCR. The repertoire has some 160,000 clones, around four fifths of them found once; the top ten carry over 10%. Specimen: peripheral blood. This TCR was recovered from a man aged 70-80 years who had recovered from COVID-19. The genes are TRBV5-1 and TRBJ2-7; 12 nucleotides match TRBD1. The CDR3 protein is CASSVGTGGVGKQYF. In DNA form, the CDR3 reads TGCGCCAGCAGCGTAGGGACAGGGGGCGTAGGGAAGCAGTACTTC.